This T cell receptor (beta chain) was retrieved from a study of cytomegalovirus exposure and HLA in healthy donors. PCR used 60 Vbeta primers and 13 Jbeta primers. TCRdb keeps only in-frame clones here, not all; method: immunoSEQ multiplex PCR. The sample has roughly 78,000 clones, around 60% seen once. The trim removed 6 bases at V and 6 bases at J, leaving 9 bases unmatched. The CDR3 runs to 14 residues. The germline gives CDR1 MDHEN, CDR2 SYDVKM. Sample: PBMCs. The clonotype originates from a man aged 25 to 40 in good health and CMV-seropositive. The V call is TRBV28, the J call TRBJ1-2; 8 bases align to TRBD1. CDR3 region: CASRPWDRSNGYTF. CDR3 in DNA: TGTGCCAGCAGACCGTGGGACAGGAGTAATGGCTACACCTTC.